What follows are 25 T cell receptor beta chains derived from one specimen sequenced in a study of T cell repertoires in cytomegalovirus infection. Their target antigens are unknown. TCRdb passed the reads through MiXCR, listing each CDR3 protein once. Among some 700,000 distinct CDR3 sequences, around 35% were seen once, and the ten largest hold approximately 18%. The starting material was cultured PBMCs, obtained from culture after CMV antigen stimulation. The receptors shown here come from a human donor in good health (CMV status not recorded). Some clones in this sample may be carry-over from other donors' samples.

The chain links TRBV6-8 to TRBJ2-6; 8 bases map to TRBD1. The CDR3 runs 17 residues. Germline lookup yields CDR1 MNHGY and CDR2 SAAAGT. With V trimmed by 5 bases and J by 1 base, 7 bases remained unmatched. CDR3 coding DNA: TGTGCCAGCAGTAAGGACAGGGATCTTTCTGGGGCCAACGTCCTGACTTTC. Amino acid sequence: CASSKDRDLSGANVLTF.

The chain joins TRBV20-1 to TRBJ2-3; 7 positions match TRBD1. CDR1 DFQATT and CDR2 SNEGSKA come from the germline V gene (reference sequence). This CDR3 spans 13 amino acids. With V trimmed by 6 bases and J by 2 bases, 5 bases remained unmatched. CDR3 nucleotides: TGCAGTGCCGAGGGACAGTACACAGATACGCAGTATTTT. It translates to CSAEGQYTDTQYF.

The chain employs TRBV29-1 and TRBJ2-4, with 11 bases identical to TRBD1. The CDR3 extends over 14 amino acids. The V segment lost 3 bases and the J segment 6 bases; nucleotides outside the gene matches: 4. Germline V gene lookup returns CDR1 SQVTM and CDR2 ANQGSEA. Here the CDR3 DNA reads TGCAGCGTTGACCCCGGGACAGGGGGAAACATTCAGTACTTC. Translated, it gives CSVDPGTGGNIQYF.

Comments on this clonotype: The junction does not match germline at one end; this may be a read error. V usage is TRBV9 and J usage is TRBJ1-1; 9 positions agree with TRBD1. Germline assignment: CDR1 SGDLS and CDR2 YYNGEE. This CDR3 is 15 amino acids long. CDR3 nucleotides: TGTACCAGCAGCACCCCCGGGACAGGGTACACTGAAGCTTTCTTT. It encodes CTSSTPGTGYTEAFF.

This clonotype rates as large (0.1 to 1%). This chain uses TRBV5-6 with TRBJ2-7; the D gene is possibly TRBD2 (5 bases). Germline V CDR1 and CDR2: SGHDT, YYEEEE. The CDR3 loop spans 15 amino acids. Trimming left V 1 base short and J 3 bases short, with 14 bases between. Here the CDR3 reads CASSLLRLALYEQYF. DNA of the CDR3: TGTGCCAGCAGCTTGTTAAGGCTAGCACTCTACGAGCAGTACTTC. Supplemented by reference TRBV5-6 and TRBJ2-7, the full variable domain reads DAGVTQSPTHLIKTRGQQVTLRCSPKSGHDTVSWYQQALGQGPQFIFQYYEEEERQRGNFPDRFSGHQFPNYSSELNVNALLLGDSALYLCASSLLRLALYEQYFGPGTRLTVT.

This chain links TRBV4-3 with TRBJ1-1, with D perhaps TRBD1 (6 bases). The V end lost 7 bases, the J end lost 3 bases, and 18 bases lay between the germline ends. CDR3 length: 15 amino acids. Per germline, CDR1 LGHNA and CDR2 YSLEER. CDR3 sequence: CASTPGGPGDTEAFF. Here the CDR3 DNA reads TGCGCCAGCACCCCCGGGGGCCCGGGGGACACTGAAGCTTTCTTT.

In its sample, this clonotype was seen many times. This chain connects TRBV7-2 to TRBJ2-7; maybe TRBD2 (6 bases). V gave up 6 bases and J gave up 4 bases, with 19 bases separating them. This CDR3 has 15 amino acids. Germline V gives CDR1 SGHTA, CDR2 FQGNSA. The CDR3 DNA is TGTGCCAGCAGGGGGGGACGGGGGACCGTGTACGAGCAGTACTTC. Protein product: CASRGGRGTVYEQYF.

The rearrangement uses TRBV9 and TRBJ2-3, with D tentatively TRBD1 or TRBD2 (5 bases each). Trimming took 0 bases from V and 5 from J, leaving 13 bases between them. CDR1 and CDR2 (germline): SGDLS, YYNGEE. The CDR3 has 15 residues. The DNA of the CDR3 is TGTGCCAGCAGCGTAGAATCAACTAGGGGAGATACGCAGTATTTT. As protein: CASSVESTRGDTQYF.

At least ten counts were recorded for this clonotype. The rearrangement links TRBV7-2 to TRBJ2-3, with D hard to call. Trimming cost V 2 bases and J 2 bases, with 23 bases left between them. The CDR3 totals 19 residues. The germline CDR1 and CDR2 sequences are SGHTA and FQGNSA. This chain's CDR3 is CASSLRPPELSPHTDTQYF. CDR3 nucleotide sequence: TGTGCCAGCAGCTTAAGGCCCCCAGAACTCTCCCCTCACACAGATACGCAGTATTTT.

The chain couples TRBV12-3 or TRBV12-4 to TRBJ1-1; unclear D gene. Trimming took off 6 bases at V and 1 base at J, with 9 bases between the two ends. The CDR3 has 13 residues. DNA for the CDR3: TGTGCCAGCAGCTTCGTCGGGAACACTGAAGCTTTCTTT. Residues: CASSFVGNTEAFF.

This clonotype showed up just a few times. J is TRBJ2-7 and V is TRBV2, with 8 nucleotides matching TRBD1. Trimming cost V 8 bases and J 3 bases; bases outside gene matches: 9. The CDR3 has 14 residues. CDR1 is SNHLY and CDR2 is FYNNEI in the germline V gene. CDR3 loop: CASGPGTGIYEQYF. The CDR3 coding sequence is TGTGCCAGCGGACCCGGGACAGGAATCTACGAGCAGTACTTC.

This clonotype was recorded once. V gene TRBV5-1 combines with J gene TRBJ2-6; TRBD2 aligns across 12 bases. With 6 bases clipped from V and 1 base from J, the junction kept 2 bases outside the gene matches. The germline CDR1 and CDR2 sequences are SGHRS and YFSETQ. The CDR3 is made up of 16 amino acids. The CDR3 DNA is TGCGCCAGCACCGGGACTAGCGGGTCTGGGGCCAACGTCCTGACTTTC. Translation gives CASTGTSGSGANVLTF.

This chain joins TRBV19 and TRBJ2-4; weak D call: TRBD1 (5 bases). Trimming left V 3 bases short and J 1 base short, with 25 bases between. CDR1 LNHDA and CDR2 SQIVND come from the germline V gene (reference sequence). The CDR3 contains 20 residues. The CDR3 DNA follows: TGTGCCAGTAGTATTAGGGGCGGCACCCTGAGCCCCATGGCCAAAAACATTCAGTACTTC. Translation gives CASSIRGGTLSPMAKNIQYF.

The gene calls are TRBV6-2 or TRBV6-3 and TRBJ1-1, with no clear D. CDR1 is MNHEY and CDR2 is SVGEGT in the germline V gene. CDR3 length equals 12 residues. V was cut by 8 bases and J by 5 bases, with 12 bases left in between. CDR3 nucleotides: TGTGCCAGCCGCTTCGTGATGACTGAAGCTTTCTTT. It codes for CASRFVMTEAFF.

The CDR3 is CASSRDRYTGELFF. The CDR3 DNA sequence: TGTGCCAGCAGTCGAGACAGGTACACCGGGGAGCTGTTTTTT. The chain has TRBV6-2 or TRBV6-3 and TRBJ2-2; D is possibly TRBD1 (6 bases). The V end lost 5 bases, the J end lost 3 bases, and 10 bases lay between the germline ends. The CDR3 is 14 residues long. In germline, CDR1 is MNHEY, CDR2 SVGEGT.

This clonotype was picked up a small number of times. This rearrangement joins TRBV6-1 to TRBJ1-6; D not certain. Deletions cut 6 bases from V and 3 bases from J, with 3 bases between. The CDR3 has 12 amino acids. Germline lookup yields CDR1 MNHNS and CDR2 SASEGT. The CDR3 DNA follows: TGTGCCAGCAGACGCTATAATTCACCCCTCCACTTT. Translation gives CASRRYNSPLHF.

CDR3 sequence: CASSYGWGPNTQYF. The CDR3 nucleotides are TGTGCCAGCAGTTACGGGTGGGGGCCAAATACGCAGTATTTT. The chain has TRBV6-2 or TRBV6-3 and TRBJ2-3, with D possibly TRBD1 on 6 matching bases. Germline CDR1 and CDR2: MNHEY and SVGEGT. There are 14 residues in the CDR3. The V end was cut by 2 bases, the J end by 7 bases, with 13 bases between.

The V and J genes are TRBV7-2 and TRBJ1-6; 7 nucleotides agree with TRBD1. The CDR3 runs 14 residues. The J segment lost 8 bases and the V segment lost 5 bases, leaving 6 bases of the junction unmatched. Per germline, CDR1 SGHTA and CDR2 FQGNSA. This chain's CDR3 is CASSQQGNDSPLHF. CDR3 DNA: TGTGCCAGCAGCCAACAGGGGAACGATTCACCCCTCCACTTT.

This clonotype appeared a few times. CDR3 sequence reads: CASSQSGGPQETQYF. The CDR3 region has the DNA TGTGCCAGCAGTCAAAGCGGGGGGCCTCAAGAGACCCAGTACTTC. V and J are TRBV11-3 and TRBJ2-5, with 9 bases that match TRBD2. The CDR3 sequence is 15 residues long. The germline gives CDR1 SGHNT, CDR2 YENEEA. Losses at the gene ends were 6 bases for V and 2 bases for J; bases not matched to a gene: 7.

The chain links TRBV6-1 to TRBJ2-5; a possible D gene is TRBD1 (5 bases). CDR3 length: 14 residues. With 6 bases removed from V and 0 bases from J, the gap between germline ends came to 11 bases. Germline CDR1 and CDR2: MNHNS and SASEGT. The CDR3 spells CASRGVEYQETQYF. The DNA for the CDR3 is TGTGCCAGCAGAGGGGTAGAGTACCAAGAGACCCAGTACTTC.

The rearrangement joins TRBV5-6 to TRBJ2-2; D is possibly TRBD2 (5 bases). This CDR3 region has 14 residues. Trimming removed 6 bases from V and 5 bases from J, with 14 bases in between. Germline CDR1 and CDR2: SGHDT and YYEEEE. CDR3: CASTPGAGTGELFF. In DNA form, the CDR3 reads TGTGCCAGCACCCCGGGTGCGGGTACCGGGGAGCTGTTTTTT.

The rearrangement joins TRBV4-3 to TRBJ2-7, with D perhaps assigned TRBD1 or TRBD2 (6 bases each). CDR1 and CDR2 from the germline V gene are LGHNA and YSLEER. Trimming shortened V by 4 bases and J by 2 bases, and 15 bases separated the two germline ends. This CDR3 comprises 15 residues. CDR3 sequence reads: CASSPGATDPYEQYF. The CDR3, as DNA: TGCGCCAGCAGCCCGGGGGCGACAGATCCCTACGAGCAGTACTTC.

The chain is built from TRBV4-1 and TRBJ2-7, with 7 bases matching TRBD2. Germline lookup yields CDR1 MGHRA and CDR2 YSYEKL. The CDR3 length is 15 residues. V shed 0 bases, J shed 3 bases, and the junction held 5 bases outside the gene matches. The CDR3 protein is CASSQEVGGVYEQYF. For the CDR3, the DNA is TGCGCCAGCAGCCAAGAGGTGGGGGGGGTCTACGAGCAGTACTTC.

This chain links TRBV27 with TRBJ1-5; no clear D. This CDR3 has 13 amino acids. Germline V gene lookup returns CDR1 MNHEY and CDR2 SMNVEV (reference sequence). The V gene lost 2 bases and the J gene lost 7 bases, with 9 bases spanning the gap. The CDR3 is CASSLGFEQPQHF. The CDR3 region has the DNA TGTGCCAGCAGTTTAGGTTTTGAGCAGCCCCAGCATTTT.

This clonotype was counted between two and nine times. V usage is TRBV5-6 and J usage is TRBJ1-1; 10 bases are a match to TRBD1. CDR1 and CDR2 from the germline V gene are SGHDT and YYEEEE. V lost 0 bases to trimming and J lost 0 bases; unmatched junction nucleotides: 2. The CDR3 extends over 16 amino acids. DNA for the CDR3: TGTGCCAGCAGCTTGGGACAGGGGGCTTTGAACACTGAAGCTTTCTTT. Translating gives CASSLGQGALNTEAFF.